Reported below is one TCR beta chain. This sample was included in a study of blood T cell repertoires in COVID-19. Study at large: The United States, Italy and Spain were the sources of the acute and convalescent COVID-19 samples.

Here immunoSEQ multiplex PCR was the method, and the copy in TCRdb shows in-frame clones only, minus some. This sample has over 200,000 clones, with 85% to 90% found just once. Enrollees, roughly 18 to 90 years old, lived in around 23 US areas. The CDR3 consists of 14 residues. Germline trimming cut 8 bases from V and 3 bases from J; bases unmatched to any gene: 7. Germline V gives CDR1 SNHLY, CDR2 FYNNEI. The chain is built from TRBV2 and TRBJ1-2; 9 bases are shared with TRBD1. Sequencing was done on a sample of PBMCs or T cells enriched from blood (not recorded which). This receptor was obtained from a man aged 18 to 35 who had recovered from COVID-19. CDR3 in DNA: TGTGCCAGCCGAAGGACAGGGGTGGACTATGGCTACACCTTC. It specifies CASRRTGVDYGYTF. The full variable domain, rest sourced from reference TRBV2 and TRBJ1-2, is EPEVTQTPSHQVTQMGQEVILRCVPISNHLYFYWYRQILGQKVEFLVSFYNNEISEKSEIFDDQFSVERPDGSNFTLKIRSTKLEDSAMYFCASRRTGVDYGYTFGSGTRLTVV.